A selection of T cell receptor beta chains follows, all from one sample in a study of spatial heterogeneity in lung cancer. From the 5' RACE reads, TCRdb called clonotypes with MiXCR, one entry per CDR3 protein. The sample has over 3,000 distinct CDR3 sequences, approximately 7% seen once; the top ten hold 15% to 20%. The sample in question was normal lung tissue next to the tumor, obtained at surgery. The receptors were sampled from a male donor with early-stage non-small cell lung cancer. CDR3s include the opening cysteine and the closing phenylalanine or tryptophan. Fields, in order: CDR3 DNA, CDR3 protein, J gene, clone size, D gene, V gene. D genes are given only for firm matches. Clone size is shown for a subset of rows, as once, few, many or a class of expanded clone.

cdr3_nt: TGTGCCAGCAGCTACTTGAGGGGGACCCCTTCCCAAGAGACCCAGTACTTC
cdr3_aa: CASSYLRGTPSQETQYF
j_call: TRBJ2-5
clone_size: medium-sized
d_call: -
v_call: TRBV11-3

cdr3_nt: TGCGCCAGCAGCTCGGGAGCCAAAAACATTCAGTACTTC
cdr3_aa: CASSSGAKNIQYF
j_call: TRBJ2-4
clone_size: many
d_call: -
v_call: TRBV5-1

cdr3_nt: TGCGCCAGCAGCGTGGATTTAGCGGGCAATGAGCAGTTCTTC
cdr3_aa: CASSVDLAGNEQFF
j_call: TRBJ2-1
clone_size: medium-sized
d_call: TRBD2
v_call: TRBV5-1

cdr3_nt: TGCAGTGCTAGCGGGCGCGGGGGCCTAAACACCGGGGAGCTGTTTTTT
cdr3_aa: CSASGRGGLNTGELFF
j_call: TRBJ2-2
clone_size: many
d_call: -
v_call: TRBV20-1

cdr3_nt: TGTGCCAGCAGCTTAATCGGCGGAACTCTGTCCTACGGGCAGTACTTC
cdr3_aa: CASSLIGGTLSYGQYF
j_call: TRBJ2-7
clone_size: -
d_call: -
v_call: TRBV7-9

cdr3_nt: TGTGCCAGCAGCCAAGATGGACTTTCTGGGGCCAACGTCCTGACTTTC
cdr3_aa: CASSQDGLSGANVLTF
j_call: TRBJ2-6
clone_size: many
d_call: -
v_call: TRBV3-1

cdr3_nt: TGTGCCATCAAAAAGGACTCCGGGACAAATGAGCAGTTCTTC
cdr3_aa: CAIKKDSGTNEQFF
j_call: TRBJ2-1
clone_size: -
d_call: -
v_call: TRBV10-3

cdr3_nt: TGTGCCAGCAGCCAAGCGGGGGGAGAAGATACGCAGTATTTT
cdr3_aa: CASSQAGGEDTQYF
j_call: TRBJ2-3
clone_size: many
d_call: TRBD2
v_call: TRBV3-1

cdr3_nt: TGTGCCTGGAGTGTACTCGATTACACTGAAGCTTTCTTT
cdr3_aa: CAWSVLDYTEAFF
j_call: TRBJ1-1
clone_size: medium-sized
d_call: -
v_call: TRBV30

cdr3_nt: TGTGCCAGCAGCCCCTGGCAGCTTTACACCGGGGAGCTGTTTTTT
cdr3_aa: CASSPWQLYTGELFF
j_call: TRBJ2-2
clone_size: many
d_call: -
v_call: TRBV7-8

cdr3_nt: TGCAGCGTAGCCCGGGAGCCCTATGGCTACACCTTC
cdr3_aa: CSVAREPYGYTF
j_call: TRBJ1-2
clone_size: medium-sized
d_call: -
v_call: TRBV29-1

cdr3_nt: TGTGCCAGCAGCTCTCATGAGGGACAGGGGGCTGGATCACCCCTCCACTTT
cdr3_aa: CASSSHEGQGAGSPLHF
j_call: TRBJ1-6
clone_size: large
d_call: TRBD1
v_call: TRBV7-9

cdr3_nt: TGCAGTGCTAGCAAGCGGGAGGCTGGCGGGACCCAGTACTTC
cdr3_aa: CSASKREAGGTQYF
j_call: TRBJ2-5
clone_size: many
d_call: TRBD2
v_call: TRBV20-1

cdr3_nt: TGTGCCAGCAGTTACTCGTCTAGGGGGCGAGGCTATGGCTACACCTTC
cdr3_aa: CASSYSSRGRGYGYTF
j_call: TRBJ1-2
clone_size: medium-sized
d_call: TRBD1
v_call: TRBV6-5

cdr3_nt: TGTGCCAGCAGCCAAGGACTAGCGGGAGGTCACGTCACAGATACGCAGTATTTT
cdr3_aa: CASSQGLAGGHVTDTQYF
j_call: TRBJ2-3
clone_size: many
d_call: TRBD2
v_call: TRBV3-1

cdr3_nt: TGTGCCTGGAGTGTAATGTCTGGTGGCGGGGGGAAAACAGATACGCAGTATTTT
cdr3_aa: CAWSVMSGGGGKTDTQYF
j_call: TRBJ2-3
clone_size: medium-sized
d_call: TRBD2
v_call: TRBV30

cdr3_nt: TGTGCCAGCAGCCAGACTAGCGCCGAGCAGTACTTC
cdr3_aa: CASSQTSAEQYF
j_call: TRBJ2-7
clone_size: many
d_call: TRBD2
v_call: TRBV7-2

cdr3_nt: TGTGCCAGCAGTCCCGCCGAACAAGAGCAGTTCTTC
cdr3_aa: CASSPAEQEQFF
j_call: TRBJ2-1
clone_size: medium-sized
d_call: -
v_call: TRBV6-2/TRBV6-3

cdr3_nt: TGTGCCAGCTCCGACGGGAAGAGAGGGGGGAATCAGCCCCAGCATTTT
cdr3_aa: CASSDGKRGGNQPQHF
j_call: TRBJ1-5
clone_size: medium-sized
d_call: -
v_call: TRBV18

cdr3_nt: TGTGCCAGCAGTGAGGGTCATAGCGGGAGGGAGGAGACCCAGTACTTC
cdr3_aa: CASSEGHSGREETQYF
j_call: TRBJ2-5
clone_size: -
d_call: TRBD2
v_call: TRBV6-1

cdr3_nt: TGTGCCAGCAGCCAACTGCGCAAAGATGGCTACACCTTC
cdr3_aa: CASSQLRKDGYTF
j_call: TRBJ1-2
clone_size: medium-sized
d_call: -
v_call: TRBV4-2

cdr3_nt: TGTGCCAGCATGGGGCACTACGAGCAGTACTTC
cdr3_aa: CASMGHYEQYF
j_call: TRBJ2-7
clone_size: large
d_call: -
v_call: TRBV7-9

cdr3_nt: TGCAGTGCTAGAGATCGAACGTCGGGGATGTACGAGCAGTACTTC
cdr3_aa: CSARDRTSGMYEQYF
j_call: TRBJ2-7
clone_size: -
d_call: -
v_call: TRBV20-1

cdr3_nt: TGCAGTGCCCGAGAAGCGGGAGGGTGGGTTACGCAGTATTTT
cdr3_aa: CSAREAGGWVTQYF
j_call: TRBJ2-3
clone_size: medium-sized
d_call: TRBD2
v_call: TRBV20-1

cdr3_nt: TGTGCCAGCAGTTACGGCGGCTGGACCGGGGAGCTGTTTTTT
cdr3_aa: CASSYGGWTGELFF
j_call: TRBJ2-2
clone_size: medium-sized
d_call: -
v_call: TRBV6-2/TRBV6-3

cdr3_nt: TGCAGCGTCAAGACACAATTCACCGGGGAGCTGTTTTTT
cdr3_aa: CSVKTQFTGELFF
j_call: TRBJ2-2
clone_size: many
d_call: -
v_call: TRBV29-1

cdr3_nt: TGTGCCAGCAGCCCCGGGACCTCCAATCAGCCCCAGCATTTT
cdr3_aa: CASSPGTSNQPQHF
j_call: TRBJ1-5
clone_size: medium-sized
d_call: -
v_call: TRBV11-2

cdr3_nt: TGTGCCAGCAGCCCTCAGGGGGATGCCACTGAAGCTTTCTTT
cdr3_aa: CASSPQGDATEAFF
j_call: TRBJ1-1
clone_size: medium-sized
d_call: TRBD1
v_call: TRBV7-2

cdr3_nt: TGTGCCAGCAGCTTAGCACGACTAGCGGACCAAGAGACCCAGTACTTC
cdr3_aa: CASSLARLADQETQYF
j_call: TRBJ2-5
clone_size: many
d_call: TRBD2
v_call: TRBV7-9

cdr3_nt: TGCAGTGCCCCGACAGGACCGATAAACACTGAAGCTTTCTTT
cdr3_aa: CSAPTGPINTEAFF
j_call: TRBJ1-1
clone_size: medium-sized
d_call: -
v_call: TRBV20-1

cdr3_nt: TGTGCCAGCAGCCGTGGACAGGTGAACACTGAAGCTTTCTTT
cdr3_aa: CASSRGQVNTEAFF
j_call: TRBJ1-1
clone_size: many
d_call: TRBD1
v_call: TRBV28

cdr3_nt: TGTGCCAGCAGTCCCATGACAGGGTACTCCTACGAGCAGTACTTC
cdr3_aa: CASSPMTGYSYEQYF
j_call: TRBJ2-7
clone_size: medium-sized
d_call: TRBD1
v_call: TRBV5-5

cdr3_nt: TGTGCCTGGAGTGGGCGGCGGGGAGGGGAGCTGTTTTTT
cdr3_aa: CAWSGRRGGELFF
j_call: TRBJ2-2
clone_size: -
d_call: -
v_call: TRBV30

cdr3_nt: TGTGCCACCAGCGGCGATACAGGGTTCACAGATACGCAGTATTTT
cdr3_aa: CATSGDTGFTDTQYF
j_call: TRBJ2-3
clone_size: medium-sized
d_call: -
v_call: TRBV15